This TCR beta chain stems from a study of cytomegalovirus exposure and HLA in healthy donors. Researchers ran the PCR with 60 Vbeta and 13 Jbeta primers. Data came from immunoSEQ multiplex PCR; TCRdb stores just in-frame clones and leaves some out. The sample lists roughly 190,000 clones, about 88% occurring once. Germline V gene data show CDR1 as SGHRS and CDR2 as YFSETQ. V lost 0 bases, J lost 2 bases, and 7 bases lay in between. The CDR3 runs to 14 residues. The source is a young woman in good health and CMV-seronegative. Sample: PBMCs. The chain links TRBV5-1 to TRBJ2-3; no definite D call. CDR3 sequence (DNA): TGCGCCAGCAGCTTGGTTCCTACCACAGATACGCAGTATTTT. Protein product: CASSLVPTTDTQYF. Complete variable domain (other parts from reference TRBV5-1 and TRBJ2-3): KAGVTQTPRYLIKTRGQQVTLSCSPISGHRSVSWYQQTPGQGLQFLFEYFSETQRNKGNFPGRFSGRQFSNSRSEMNVSTLELGDSALYLCASSLVPTTDTQYFGPGTRLTVL.